These 22 T cell receptor beta chains originate from one sample sequenced in a study of early stage breast cancer tumors. Repertoires were generated with immunoSEQ multiplex PCR, while TCRdb's copy carries only in-frame clones and drops some. The repertoire holds tens of thousands of clones, with more than 80% as singletons. The sequencing input was blood. The receptors derive from a person between 55 and 69 years old with breast cancer.

This chain joins TRBV9 and TRBJ2-7; D is possibly TRBD1 (6 bases). The ends were cut back, 3 bases at V and 7 bases at J, with 23 bases in the middle. This CDR3 spans 16 amino acids. Germline CDR1 and CDR2: SGDLS and YYNGEE. CDR3 DNA: TGTGCCAGCAGCGCCTTAGGACAGCTTTCCATGGGGGAGCAGTACTTC. Its translation is CASSALGQLSMGEQYF.

DNA of the CDR3: TGCAGCGTTGCCCATCGGGATACGCAGTATTTT. Amino acids: CSVAHRDTQYF. This sequence joins TRBV29-1 and TRBJ2-3; D is unresolved. CDR3 length: 11 residues. V was pared by 4 bases and J by 6 bases, with 8 bases between. Looked up from germline, CDR1 is SQVTM and CDR2 is ANQGSEA.

This clone turned up a few times. The chain is built from TRBV30 and TRBJ2-1; tentatively, D is TRBD2 (5 bases). V was trimmed by 0 bases and J by 8 bases, leaving 17 bases between them. The CDR3 covers 15 residues. Germline-derived CDR1 and CDR2 are GTSNPN and SVGIG (reference sequence). The CDR3 loop reads CAWSVWGGSYDEQFF. The CDR3 DNA sequence: TGTGCCTGGAGTGTTTGGGGTGGGAGCTATGATGAGCAGTTCTTC.

V is TRBV4-1 and J is TRBJ2-2; the D is unclear. This CDR3 is 14 amino acids long. Trimming cost V 0 bases and J 5 bases, with 7 bases left between them. CDR1 is MGHRA and CDR2 is YSYEKL in the germline V gene. The DNA for the CDR3 is TGCGCCAGCAGCCAAGAGGCTAGAACCGGGGAGCTGTTTTTT. It yields the protein CASSQEARTGELFF.

The genes are TRBV7-2 and TRBJ2-1; TRBD2 matches at 13 bases. Germline V gene sequence: CDR1 SGHTA, CDR2 FQGNSA. Trimming removed 4 bases from V and 8 bases from J; junction bases left unmatched: 2. The CDR3 is 14 amino acids. CDR3 loop: CASSSGTSGDEQFF. The CDR3 coding sequence is TGTGCCAGCAGCTCCGGGACTAGCGGGGATGAGCAGTTCTTC.

V usage is TRBV7-2 and J usage is TRBJ1-5; 7 bases line up with TRBD1. Trimming at V came to 4 bases and at J to 5 bases, leaving 5 bases not matched to a gene. The CDR3 has 14 residues. From germline, CDR1 is SGHTA and CDR2 FQGNSA. The CDR3, as DNA: TGTGCCAGCAGCTCGACAGGGCCCGATCAGCCCCAGCATTTT. Amino acid sequence: CASSSTGPDQPQHF.

On this clone: At one boundary the junction diverges from the germline segment, which might be a read error. The same CDR3 can be traced to other DNA sequences in this sample. The V call is TRBV6-4, the J call TRBJ2-2; the match to TRBD2 covers 11 bases. The germline gives CDR1 MRHNA, CDR2 SNTAGT. The CDR3 is made up of 17 amino acids. In DNA form, the CDR3 reads TGTGCCAGCCCCGGGACTAGCGGCTACTCGAACACCGGGGAGTTGTTTTTT. This codes for CASPGTSGYSNTGELFF.

The rearrangement links TRBV2 to TRBJ1-5, with 11 nucleotides matching TRBD1. The junction had 3 bases not matched to a gene; V was cut back by 5 bases and J by 6 bases. The germline V gene encodes CDR1 SNHLY and CDR2 FYNNEI. This CDR3 contains 14 residues. CDR3: CASSRTGGGQPQHF. CDR3 in DNA: TGTGCCAGCAGTCGGACAGGGGGCGGTCAGCCCCAGCATTTT.

There are a few counts of this clone. The rearrangement joins TRBV5-1 to TRBJ1-1, with D unresolved. V was trimmed by 0 bases and J by 5 bases, leaving 11 bases between them. This CDR3 is built from 14 residues. Germline loops: CDR1 SGHRS, CDR2 YFSETQ. The CDR3 sequence: CASSLEAARTEAFF. Here the CDR3 DNA reads TGCGCCAGCAGCTTGGAGGCTGCTAGAACTGAAGCTTTCTTT.

The chain couples TRBV19 to TRBJ2-1, with TRBD2 matching 12 bases. Germline CDR1 and CDR2: LNHDA and SQIVND (reference sequence). V trimming: 3 bases; J trimming: 7 bases; junction bases outside the gene matches: 7. CDR3 size: 16 residues. This chain's CDR3 is CASSITSGRLGNEQFF. The CDR3 region has the DNA TGTGCCAGTAGTATTACTAGCGGGAGGTTGGGAAATGAGCAGTTCTTC. The full variable domain, rest sourced from reference TRBV19 and TRBJ2-1, is DGGITQSPKYLFRKEGQNVTLSCEQNLNHDAMYWYRQDPGQGLRLIYYSQIVNDFQKGDIAEGYSVSREKKESFPLTVTSAQKNPTAFYLCASSITSGRLGNEQFFGPGTRLTVL.

The rearrangement links TRBV27 to TRBJ1-2; D gene unclear. The CDR3 runs 13 residues. V was clipped by 5 bases and J by 4 bases, with 11 bases between them. CDR1 is MNHEY, CDR2 SMNVEV, per germline (reference sequence). CDR3 amino acids: CASSPTVIYGYTF. The DNA of the CDR3 is TGTGCCAGCAGTCCAACGGTTATCTATGGCTACACCTTC.

This clone has just one count. The J gene is TRBJ1-2, the V gene TRBV5-4; 10 bases map to TRBD1. CDR3 length: 14 residues. Unmatched junction bases numbered 2, after V lost 5 bases and J lost 1 base. Per the germline V gene, CDR1 is SGHNT and CDR2 is YYREEE (reference sequence). The CDR3 here is CASSDRGRNYGYTF. The CDR3 nucleotides read TGTGCCAGCAGTGACAGGGGGCGTAACTATGGCTACACCTTC.

V and J are TRBV5-8 and TRBJ2-1; the D gene is possibly TRBD2 (5 bases). Germline V lookup: CDR1 SGHTS, CDR2 YDEGEE. This CDR3 region has 13 residues. Trimming left V 2 bases short and J 4 bases short, with 7 bases between. CDR3 nucleotide sequence: TGTGCCAGCAGCTTAAGGAGGTACAATGAGCAGTTCTTC. Translating gives CASSLRRYNEQFF.

The V gene is TRBV15, the J gene TRBJ1-1, with D possibly TRBD1 on 5 matching bases. CDR1 and CDR2 (germline): LNHNV, YYDKDF (reference sequence). Trimming took 0 bases from V and 5 from J, leaving 10 bases between them. The CDR3 runs to 14 residues. The CDR3 DNA reads as TGTGCCACCAGCAGAGATGGGGCGGTAACTGAAGCTTTCTTT. This encodes CATSRDGAVTEAFF.

This chain links TRBV5-1 with TRBJ2-5; 7 nucleotides line up with TRBD2. CDR3 length equals 14 residues. The germline gives CDR1 SGHRS, CDR2 YFSETQ. The V and J ends lost 4 bases and 1 base, in that order; junction bases with no gene match: 4. CDR3 sequence reads: CASSGASGQETQYF. As DNA, the CDR3 is TGCGCCAGCAGCGGGGCTAGCGGCCAAGAGACCCAGTACTTC. Variable domain in full (rest from reference TRBV5-1 and TRBJ2-5): KAGVTQTPRYLIKTRGQQVTLSCSPISGHRSVSWYQQTPGQGLQFLFEYFSETQRNKGNFPGRFSGRQFSNSRSEMNVSTLELGDSALYLCASSGASGQETQYFGPGTRLLVL.

The rearrangement joins TRBV4-1 to TRBJ1-3; D ambiguous. This CDR3 region has 15 residues. The ends were cut back, 0 bases at V and 0 bases at J, with 6 bases in the middle. Per germline, CDR1 MGHRA and CDR2 YSYEKL. The DNA of the CDR3 is TGCGCCAGCAGCCAAGATGACTACTCTGGAAACACCATATATTTT. Translating it yields CASSQDDYSGNTIYF.

This clone has more than one count but fewer than ten. The same CDR3 is also encoded by other DNA sequences in this sample. The rearrangement joins TRBV11-3 to TRBJ2-1, with D possibly being TRBD1 (5 bases). Trimming shortened V by 1 base and J by 7 bases, and 8 bases separated the two germline ends. Germline lookup yields CDR1 SGHNT and CDR2 YENEEA. The length of the CDR3 is 13 residues. CDR3 DNA sequence: TGTGCCAGCAGCTTAGGCCGACAGAATGAGCAGTTCTTC. This translates into CASSLGRQNEQFF.

The genes are TRBV5-1 and TRBJ1-1; D is possibly TRBD1 (6 bases). Germline CDR1 is SGHRS and CDR2 is YFSETQ. The CDR3 runs 14 residues. V was cut by 5 bases and J by 3 bases, with 14 bases left in between. CDR3 DNA sequence: TGCGCCAGCAGGATACAGGGTGGGGACACTGAAGCTTTCTTT. Translating it yields CASRIQGGDTEAFF.

The chain has TRBV6-5 and TRBJ1-1; D call uncertain. There are 11 residues in the CDR3. Germline lookup yields CDR1 MNHEY and CDR2 SVGAGI. V gave up 6 bases and J gave up 5 bases, with 7 bases separating them. This chain's CDR3 is CASRSETEAFF. Here the CDR3 DNA reads TGTGCCAGCAGAAGTGAGACTGAAGCTTTCTTT.

The gene calls are TRBV7-2 and TRBJ2-1, with 9 bases that match TRBD2. The V segment lost 4 bases and the J segment 5 bases; nucleotides outside the gene matches: 18. The germline V gene has CDR1 SGHTA and CDR2 FQGNSA. The CDR3 contains 19 residues. The CDR3 nucleotides are TGTGCCAGCAGCTCGCCTTCGGTCGTCATAGCGGGAGTCCACAATGAGCAGTTCTTC. It is translated as CASSSPSVVIAGVHNEQFF.

This chain's CDR3 is CSCRDSDYEQYF. Here the CDR3 DNA reads TGCAGCTGCAGGGACAGCGACTACGAGCAGTACTTC. The chain links TRBV29-1 to TRBJ2-7; TRBD1 matches at 7 bases. V was pared by 8 bases and J by 3 bases, with 7 bases of the junction left unmatched. From germline, CDR1 is SQVTM and CDR2 ANQGSEA. This CDR3 contains 12 residues.

This clone was counted a few times. The chain joins TRBV4-3 to TRBJ2-1, with 11 positions matching TRBD2. The CDR3 totals 17 residues. The germline gives CDR1 LGHNA, CDR2 YSLEER. The J segment lost 8 bases and the V segment lost 1 base, leaving 10 bases of the junction unmatched. The CDR3 DNA reads as TGCGCCAGCAGCCAAGTTTTAGCGGGAGGGCCCGGCCATGAGCAGTTCTTC. It is translated as CASSQVLAGGPGHEQFF.